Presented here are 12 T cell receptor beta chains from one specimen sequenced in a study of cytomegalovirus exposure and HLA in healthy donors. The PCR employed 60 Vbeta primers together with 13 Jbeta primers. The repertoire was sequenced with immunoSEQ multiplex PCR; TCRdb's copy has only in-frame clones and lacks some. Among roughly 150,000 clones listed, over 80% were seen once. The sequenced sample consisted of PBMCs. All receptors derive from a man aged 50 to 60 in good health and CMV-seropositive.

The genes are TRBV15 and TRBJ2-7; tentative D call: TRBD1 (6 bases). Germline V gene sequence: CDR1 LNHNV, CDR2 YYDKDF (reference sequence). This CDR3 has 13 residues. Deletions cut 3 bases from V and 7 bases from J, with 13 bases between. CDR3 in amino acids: CATSSTGSREQYF. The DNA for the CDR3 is TGTGCCACCAGCAGCACAGGGTCTCGGGAGCAGTACTTC.

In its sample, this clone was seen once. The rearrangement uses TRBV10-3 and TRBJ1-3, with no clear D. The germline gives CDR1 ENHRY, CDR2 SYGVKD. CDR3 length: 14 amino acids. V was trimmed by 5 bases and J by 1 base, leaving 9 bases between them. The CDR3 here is CAISPELSGNTIYF. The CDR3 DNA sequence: TGTGCCATCAGTCCTGAGTTGTCTGGAAACACCATATATTTT.

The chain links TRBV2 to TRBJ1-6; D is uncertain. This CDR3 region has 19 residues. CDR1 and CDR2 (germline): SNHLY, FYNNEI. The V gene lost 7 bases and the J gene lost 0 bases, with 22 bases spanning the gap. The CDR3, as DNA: TGTGCCAGCACCCGAATGGGAGATATCACGAGCTCCTATAATTCACCCCTCCACTTT. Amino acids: CASTRMGDITSSYNSPLHF.

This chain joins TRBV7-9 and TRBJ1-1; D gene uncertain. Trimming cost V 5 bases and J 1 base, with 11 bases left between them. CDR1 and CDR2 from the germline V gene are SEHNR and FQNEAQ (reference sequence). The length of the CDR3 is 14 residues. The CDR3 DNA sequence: TGTGCCAGCAGCAGTACAGCTCCGAACACTGAAGCTTTCTTT. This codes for CASSSTAPNTEAFF.

The CDR3 is CASSPARVDEQFF. The DNA of the CDR3 is TGCGCCAGCAGCCCAGCTAGAGTGGATGAGCAGTTCTTC. V and J are TRBV5-1 and TRBJ2-1; D not resolved. The CDR3 consists of 13 residues. The germline V gene encodes CDR1 SGHRS and CDR2 YFSETQ. Trimming removed 4 bases from V and 8 bases from J, with 13 bases in between.

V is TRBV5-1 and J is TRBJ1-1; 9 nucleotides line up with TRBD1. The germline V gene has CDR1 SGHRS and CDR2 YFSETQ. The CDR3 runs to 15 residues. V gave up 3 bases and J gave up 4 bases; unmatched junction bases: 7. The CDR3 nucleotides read TGCGCCAGCAGCTGGGAGACAGGGGGAAGCACTGAAGCTTTCTTT. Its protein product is CASSWETGGSTEAFF.

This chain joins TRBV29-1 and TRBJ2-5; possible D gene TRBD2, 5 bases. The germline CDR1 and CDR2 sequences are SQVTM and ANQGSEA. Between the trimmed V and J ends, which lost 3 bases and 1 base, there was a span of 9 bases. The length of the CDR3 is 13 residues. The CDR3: CSVDRAAQETQYF. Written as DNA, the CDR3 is TGCAGCGTTGATCGAGCGGCCCAAGAGACCCAGTACTTC.

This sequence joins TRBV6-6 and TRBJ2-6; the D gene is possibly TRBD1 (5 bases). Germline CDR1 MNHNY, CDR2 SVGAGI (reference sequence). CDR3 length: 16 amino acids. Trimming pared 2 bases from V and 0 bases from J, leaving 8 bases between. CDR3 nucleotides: TGTGCCAGCAGTTACGGACACAGCTCTGGGGCCAACGTCCTGACTTTC. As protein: CASSYGHSSGANVLTF.

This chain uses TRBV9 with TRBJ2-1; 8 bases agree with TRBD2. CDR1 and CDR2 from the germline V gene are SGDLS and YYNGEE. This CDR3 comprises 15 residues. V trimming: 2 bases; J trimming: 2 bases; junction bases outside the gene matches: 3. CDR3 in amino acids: CASSVSGEPYNEQFF. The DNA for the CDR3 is TGTGCCAGCAGCGTTAGCGGGGAACCCTACAATGAGCAGTTCTTC.

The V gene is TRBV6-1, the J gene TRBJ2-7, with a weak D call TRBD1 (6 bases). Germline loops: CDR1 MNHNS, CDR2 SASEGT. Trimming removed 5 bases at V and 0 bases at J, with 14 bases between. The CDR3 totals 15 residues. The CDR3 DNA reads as TGTGCCAGCAGTCTGGACAGTTCTAGCTCCTACGAGCAGTACTTC. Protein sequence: CASSLDSSSSYEQYF.

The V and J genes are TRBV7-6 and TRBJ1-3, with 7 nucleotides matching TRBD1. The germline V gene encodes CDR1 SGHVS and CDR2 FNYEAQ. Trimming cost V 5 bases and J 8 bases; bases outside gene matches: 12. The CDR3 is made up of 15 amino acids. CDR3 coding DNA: TGTGCCAGCAGCCAAGGGACAGTAACGTCGTACACCATATATTTT. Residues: CASSQGTVTSYTIYF.

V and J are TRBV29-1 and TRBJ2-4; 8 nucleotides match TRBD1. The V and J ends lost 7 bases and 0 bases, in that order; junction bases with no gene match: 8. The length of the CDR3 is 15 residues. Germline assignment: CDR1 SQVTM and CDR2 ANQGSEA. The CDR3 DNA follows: TGCAGCGGTATACAGGGGGGTGGAGCCAAAAACATTCAGTACTTC. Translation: CSGIQGGGAKNIQYF. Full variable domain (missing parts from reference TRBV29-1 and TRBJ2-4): SAVISQKPSRDICQRGTSLTIQCQVDSQVTMMFWYRQQPGQSLTLIATANQGSEATYESGFVIDKFPISRPNLTFSTLTVSNMSPEDSSIYLCSGIQGGGAKNIQYFGAGTRLSVL.